Below, 28 T cell receptor beta chains from the same sample are listed, as sequenced in a study of shared T cell receptors in the human thymus (dated by TCRdb to about 2021). Preparation of the library involved the immunoSEQ multiplex PCR assay. This is the immuneACCESS table as TCRdb keeps it, with only in-frame sequences that have V and J called. A part of the clones is gone; compared with another copy, unresolved V genes explain less than half, and the rest is unexplained. The sample table records 63,000 or so clones; 90% to 95% of these occur just once. Less than 0.04% of the sample is in the top ten clones. What was sequenced was thymocytes. The receptors here all came from a human donor.

The chain combines TRBV19 with TRBJ1-6; D uncertain. Trimming removed 3 bases from V and 4 bases from J, with 13 bases in between. The CDR3 has 16 amino acids. Germline V gene data show CDR1 as LNHDA and CDR2 as SQIVND (reference sequence). Written as DNA, the CDR3 is TGTGCCAGTAGTATGGGTGGGGTCGGATATAATTCACCCCTCCACTTT. Residues: CASSMGGVGYNSPLHF.

The rearrangement uses TRBV5-1 and TRBJ1-1; D might be TRBD1 (5 bases). Germline V gene lookup returns CDR1 SGHRS and CDR2 YFSETQ. This CDR3 has 15 residues. V was clipped by 0 bases and J by 3 bases, with 12 bases between them. As DNA, the CDR3 is TGCGCCAGCAGCTTGGTAGGGACCCGATACACTGAAGCTTTCTTT. It yields the protein CASSLVGTRYTEAFF.

The J gene is TRBJ1-5, the V gene TRBV28; D perhaps matches TRBD1 (5 bases). Trimming took 1 base from V and 4 from J, leaving 17 bases between them. Germline-derived CDR1 and CDR2 are MDHEN and SYDVKM. The CDR3 has 17 residues. CDR3 sequence reads: CASSLLGRDDKNQPQHF. The CDR3 DNA sequence: TGTGCCAGCAGTTTATTGGGGAGGGACGACAAAAATCAGCCCCAGCATTTT.

This chain connects TRBV19 to TRBJ2-1, with D perhaps being TRBD1 or TRBD2 (5 bases each). The CDR3 is made up of 14 amino acids. Per the germline V gene, CDR1 is LNHDA and CDR2 is SQIVND (reference sequence). The V gene lost 5 bases and the J gene lost 4 bases, with 12 bases spanning the gap. The CDR3: CASSASGTYNEQFF. The CDR3 DNA sequence: TGTGCCAGTAGTGCCTCCGGGACGTACAATGAGCAGTTCTTC.

This rearrangement joins TRBV6-6 to TRBJ2-7; 9 nucleotides line up with TRBD1. The CDR3 runs to 13 residues. The V gene's germline CDR1 is MNHNY and CDR2 SVGAGI (reference sequence). V lost 5 bases to trimming and J lost 5 bases; unmatched junction nucleotides: 4. CDR3 region: CASSPGTGNEQYF. The CDR3, as DNA: TGTGCCAGCAGTCCCGGGACAGGGAACGAGCAGTACTTC.

This rearrangement joins TRBV13 to TRBJ2-7, with D tentatively TRBD1 (5 bases). This CDR3 has 14 residues. CDR1 PRHDT and CDR2 FYEKMQ come from the germline V gene (reference sequence). Trimming shortened V by 5 bases and J by 3 bases, and 14 bases separated the two germline ends. The CDR3 protein is CASSGSTEDYEQYF. CDR3 nucleotides: TGTGCCAGCAGCGGATCGACAGAAGACTACGAGCAGTACTTC.

This chain joins TRBV7-2 and TRBJ2-7; D is possibly TRBD1 or TRBD2 (5 bases each). Germline lookup yields CDR1 SGHTA and CDR2 FQGNSA. The length of the CDR3 is 16 residues. Deletions cut 5 bases from V and 9 bases from J, with 26 bases between. The CDR3 sequence: CASSPVWAASQRGQYF. The CDR3 coding sequence is TGTGCCAGCAGCCCTGTCTGGGCGGCATCCCAGAGGGGGCAGTACTTC.

The V call is TRBV23-1, the J call TRBJ1-5, with a tentative D call TRBD1 (5 bases). TRBV23-1 is known as an ORF, though its function is uncertain. The CDR3 extends over 14 amino acids. Trimming shortened V by 9 bases and J by 3 bases, and 15 bases separated the two germline ends. CDR3 region: CARTSDSFNQPQHF. The CDR3, as DNA: TGCGCCAGGACCTCCGACAGCTTCAATCAGCCCCAGCATTTT.

This clone has a single count. The chain combines TRBV5-1 with TRBJ1-1; D is unclear. From germline, CDR1 is SGHRS and CDR2 YFSETQ. The CDR3 length is 14 residues. The V and J ends lost 4 bases and 0 bases respectively, with 10 bases between them. The CDR3 loop reads CASSMCSMNTEAFF. The CDR3 DNA reads as TGCGCCAGCAGCATGTGTAGCATGAACACTGAAGCTTTCTTT.

The V and J genes are TRBV9 and TRBJ2-2, with TRBD2 identical over 8 bases. CDR1 is SGDLS, CDR2 YYNGEE, per germline. CDR3 length equals 17 residues. V was pared by 4 bases and J by 5 bases, with 13 bases of the junction left unmatched. The chain's CDR3 is CASSNTSGLTETGELFF. The CDR3 region has the DNA TGTGCCAGCAGCAATACTAGCGGCCTCACGGAAACCGGGGAGCTGTTTTTT.

The V call is TRBV19, the J call TRBJ1-6, with D tentatively TRBD1 (6 bases). Germline loops: CDR1 LNHDA, CDR2 SQIVND (reference sequence). V lost 5 bases and J lost 8, with 19 bases in between. The CDR3 is made up of 16 amino acids. The CDR3 DNA reads as TGTGCCAGTAGTCCCGAGGGGCAGGGGCCCTATTCACCCCTCCACTTT. As protein: CASSPEGQGPYSPLHF.

The table lists this clone with a count of one. The J gene is TRBJ2-7, the V gene TRBV7-2, with D perhaps TRBD1 (6 bases). Trimming stripped 3 bases from V and 6 bases from J, with 24 bases between. The germline V gene has CDR1 SGHTA and CDR2 FQGNSA. The CDR3 has 17 amino acids. The CDR3 region has the DNA TGTGCCAGCAGCTTCTCTGTCTTAGAGGGGGATCCTTTCGAGCAGTACTTC. Translating gives CASSFSVLEGDPFEQYF.

The chain is built from TRBV28 and TRBJ2-7; D ambiguous. Trimming removed 1 base at V and 0 bases at J, with 10 bases between. This CDR3 region has 15 residues. CDR1 and CDR2 from the germline V gene are MDHEN and SYDVKM. The CDR3 loop is CASSLLSYSSYEQYF. The CDR3 DNA reads TGTGCCAGCAGTTTATTATCGTATTCCTCCTACGAGCAGTACTTC.

This chain uses TRBV4-1 with TRBJ2-5; D is unclear. This CDR3 contains 13 residues. Per the germline V gene, CDR1 is MGHRA and CDR2 is YSYEKL. V was clipped by 5 bases and J by 7 bases, with 14 bases between them. CDR3 region: CASSMTGGGTQYF. For the CDR3, the DNA is TGCGCCAGCAGCATGACCGGTGGCGGGACCCAGTACTTC.

This clone showed up just once. This chain joins TRBV9 and TRBJ2-7; 12 bases fit TRBD2. CDR3 length equals 18 residues. Germline CDR1 and CDR2: SGDLS and YYNGEE. V lost 0 bases and J lost 1; bases outside the gene matches: 8. CDR3 sequence: CASSVDELAGGSSYEQYF. The CDR3 nucleotides read TGTGCCAGCAGCGTAGATGAGCTAGCGGGGGGGTCTTCCTACGAGCAGTACTTC.

The gene calls are TRBV4-3 and TRBJ2-3; D might be TRBD2 (5 bases). With 4 bases removed from V and 1 base from J, the gap between germline ends came to 12 bases. The length of the CDR3 is 15 residues. The germline V gene has CDR1 LGHNA and CDR2 YSLEER. CDR3 region: CASSPYVGGTDTQYF. The DNA for the CDR3 is TGCGCCAGCAGCCCCTACGTGGGAGGCACAGATACGCAGTATTTT.

V gene TRBV27 combines with J gene TRBJ2-5; D gene ambiguous. Trimming pared 0 bases from V and 5 bases from J, leaving 19 bases between. The CDR3 sequence is 17 residues long. Germline values: CDR1 MNHEY, CDR2 SMNVEV (reference sequence). The DNA for the CDR3 is TGTGCCAGCAGTTTATCGCCCCCGACGAATCAGGCGGAGACCCAGTACTTC. Protein product: CASSLSPPTNQAETQYF.

The V gene is TRBV27, the J gene TRBJ1-2; no reliable D call. This CDR3 has 9 residues. Germline V gene data show CDR1 as MNHEY and CDR2 as SMNVEV (reference sequence). V lost 11 bases, J lost 4 bases, and 5 bases lay in between. CDR3 residues: CARSYGYTF. DNA for the CDR3: TGTGCCCGTAGCTATGGCTACACCTTC.

As concerns this clone: Germline and junction disagree at one end, which may indicate a read error. The CDR3 loop reads CARRFRGQSPGANVLTF. The CDR3 DNA sequence: TGTGCCCGGAGGTTTAGGGGTCAGTCCCCTGGGGCCAACGTCCTGACTTTC. The chain has TRBV30 and TRBJ2-6; the D gene could be TRBD1 or TRBD2 (5 bases each). Germline-derived CDR1 and CDR2 are GTSNPN and SVGIG (reference sequence). The CDR3 extends over 17 amino acids.

The chain employs TRBV11-1 and TRBJ2-1, with D hard to call. From germline, CDR1 is SGHAT and CDR2 FQDESV (reference sequence). V shed 1 base and J shed 8 bases, with 9 bases lying between them. The length of the CDR3 is 13 residues. DNA for the CDR3: TGTGCCAGCAGCTTAGGGCTTAAGGATGAGCAGTTCTTC. Translation gives CASSLGLKDEQFF.

This chain links TRBV5-1 with TRBJ1-2; possibly TRBD1 for D (5 bases). The germline gives CDR1 SGHRS, CDR2 YFSETQ. Trimming pared 4 bases from V and 5 bases from J, leaving 24 bases between. The CDR3 has 17 amino acids. CDR3 residues: CASSPKGPTSHYYGYTF. The CDR3 region has the DNA TGCGCCAGCAGCCCGAAGGGACCCACCTCCCATTATTATGGCTACACCTTC.

This rearrangement joins TRBV6-5 to TRBJ1-1, with D possibly matching TRBD1 (5 bases). V lost 3 bases and J lost 6, with 11 bases in between. The germline V gene has CDR1 MNHEY and CDR2 SVGAGI. This CDR3 region has 13 residues. The chain's CDR3 is CASSYPPGAEAFF. In DNA form, the CDR3 reads TGTGCCAGCAGTTATCCTCCGGGGGCTGAAGCTTTCTTT.

The chain uses TRBV9 and TRBJ2-3; TRBD1 might be the D (5 bases). Between the trimmed V and J ends, which lost 4 bases and 0 bases, there was a span of 18 bases. The germline V gene has CDR1 SGDLS and CDR2 YYNGEE. CDR3 length: 17 residues. Written as DNA, the CDR3 is TGTGCCAGCAGCTTCCGACAGCTCTCTACTAGCACAGATACGCAGTATTTT. It codes for CASSFRQLSTSTDTQYF.

The chain carries TRBV5-4 and TRBJ2-7, with TRBD1 as a possible D gene (6 bases). Germline loops: CDR1 SGHNT, CDR2 YYREEE (reference sequence). Trimming stripped 4 bases from V and 0 bases from J, with 11 bases between. The CDR3 has 14 residues. CDR3 DNA: TGTGCCAGCAGCGGGGGCCCCAGCTCCTACGAGCAGTACTTC. Translated: CASSGGPSSYEQYF.

The rearrangement uses TRBV7-8 and TRBJ2-1, with D unresolved. CDR1 and CDR2 (germline): SGHVS, FQNEAQ. V lost 5 bases and J 6 bases, leaving 14 bases between the germline ends. This CDR3 has 14 amino acids. In DNA, the CDR3 is TGTGCCAGCAGCCCCTCCAGGTTTTTCAATGAGCAGTTCTTC. Its protein product is CASSPSRFFNEQFF. Supplemented by reference TRBV7-8 and TRBJ2-1, the full variable domain reads GAGVSQSPRYKVAKRGQDVALRCDPISGHVSLFWYQQALGQGPEFLTYFQNEAQLDKSGLPSDRFFAERPEGSVSTLKIQRTQQEDSAVYLCASSPSRFFNEQFFGPGTRLTVL.

J is TRBJ2-1 and V is TRBV4-2; D gene unclear. The V end lost 1 base, the J end lost 7 bases, and 8 bases lay between the germline ends. The CDR3 is 13 amino acids. Germline CDR1 reads LGHNA; CDR2 reads YNFKEQ. The CDR3 DNA follows: TGTGCCAGCAGCCAAGGTCAAATAAATGAGCAGTTCTTC. It codes for CASSQGQINEQFF.

The J gene is TRBJ2-7, the V gene TRBV4-3; D gene unclear. This CDR3 has 18 residues. CDR1 LGHNA and CDR2 YSLEER come from the germline V gene. Trimming shortened V by 0 bases and J by 4 bases, and 22 bases separated the two germline ends. CDR3 coding DNA: TGCGCCAGCAGCCAAGAAAGCCCCGGGCAGCCGAAACCTTACGAGCAGTACTTC. It specifies CASSQESPGQPKPYEQYF.

The V and J genes are TRBV5-4 and TRBJ1-2, with a weak D call TRBD1 (5 bases). Trimming stripped 8 bases from V and 4 bases from J, with 12 bases between. Germline V gene lookup returns CDR1 SGHNT and CDR2 YYREEE (reference sequence). The CDR3 runs 12 residues. CDR3 in amino acids: CASIQGAYGYTF. For the CDR3, the DNA is TGTGCCAGTATCCAGGGAGCCTATGGCTACACCTTC.